Below are 2 T cell receptor beta chains sequenced from a single sample in a study of blood T cell repertoires in COVID-19. The data were produced by immunoSEQ multiplex PCR, yet TCRdb's version contains in-frame clones alone and is incomplete. Of 50,000 to 70,000 clones listed, 79% are singletons. Sequencing was carried out using peripheral blood. These receptors all come from a man between 60 and 75 years old with acute or convalescent COVID-19.

This chain connects TRBV30 to TRBJ2-5; 11 bases agree with TRBD2. The CDR3 is made up of 15 amino acids. V trimming: 5 bases; J trimming: 3 bases; junction bases outside the gene matches: 8. Germline-derived CDR1 and CDR2 are GTSNPN and SVGIG (reference sequence). The CDR3 protein is CAWGRATSGEETQYF. CDR3 DNA sequence: TGTGCCTGGGGGAGGGCGACTAGCGGGGAAGAGACCCAGTACTTC.

This clone was recorded a few times. This chain joins TRBV7-9 and TRBJ2-7, with D unclear. The germline V gene has CDR1 SEHNR and CDR2 FQNEAQ (reference sequence). V lost 7 bases and J 7 bases, leaving 14 bases between the germline ends. The CDR3 covers 12 residues. The CDR3 sequence is CASTFEAYEQYF. The CDR3 DNA reads TGTGCCAGCACCTTCGAGGCTTATGAGCAGTACTTC.